A single sample gave rise to the 14 T cell receptor beta chains below, sequenced in a study of glioma-infiltrating T cells. TCR alpha and beta CDR3 regions were amplified from RNA using iRepertoire nested multiplex PCR. MiXCR was run by TCRdb on the multiplex PCR reads, yielding one entry per CDR3 protein. The sample holds fewer than 500,000 distinct CDR3 sequences, roughly two fifths seen once. Sequenced input: glioma tissue, nonneoplastic brain tissue, or PBMCs (not recorded which). The receptors stem from a human donor with low-grade glioma or glioblastoma, undergoing nonglioma brain surgery, or in good health (not recorded which).

This clonotype has a count of ten or more. The J gene is TRBJ2-2, the V gene TRBV6-4; 7 bases match TRBD2. The junction had 12 bases not matched to a gene; V was cut back by 8 bases and J by 6 bases. Germline CDR1 and CDR2: MRHNA and SNTAGT. The CDR3 is made up of 15 amino acids. CDR3 in amino acids: CASGSGLHNAGELFF. CDR3 nucleotide sequence: TGTGCCAGCGGATCGGGACTACACAACGCCGGGGAGCTGTTTTTT.

This clonotype was recorded a few times. The genes are TRBV3-1 and TRBJ2-5; D is unclear. This CDR3 spans 14 amino acids. In germline, CDR1 is LGHDT, CDR2 YNNKEL (reference sequence). The V end lost 4 bases, the J end lost 4 bases, and 13 bases lay between the germline ends. In DNA, the CDR3 is TGTGCCAGCAGCCCCGCTCCAGAGGCAGAGACCCAGTACTTC. Translating it yields CASSPAPEAETQYF.

This clonotype was picked up many times. The chain carries TRBV27 and TRBJ2-1, with 8 bases fitting TRBD2. The CDR3 has 13 residues. J gave up 6 bases and V 3 bases, and 1 base lay outside the gene matches. The germline CDR1 and CDR2 sequences are MNHEY and SMNVEV (reference sequence). The CDR3 spells CASSLGLVNEQFF. The CDR3 coding sequence is TGTGCCAGCAGTTTGGGACTAGTCAATGAGCAGTTCTTC.

Turning to this clonotype: A read error may be the cause here, since a much bigger clone is one base away. The rearrangement joins TRBV28 to TRBJ1-5; no clear D. The germline V gene has CDR1 MDHEN and CDR2 SYDVKM. The CDR3 is 15 amino acids. The CDR3 region has the DNA TGTGCCAGCAGTTCGAGAGGTCAATACAATCAGCCCCAGCGTTTT. It translates to CASSSRGQYNQPQRF. The full variable domain, rest sourced from reference TRBV28 and TRBJ1-5, is DVKVTQSSRYLVKRTGEKVFLECVQDMDHENMFWYRQDPGLGLRLIYFSYDVKMKEKGDIPEGYSVSREKKERFSLILESASTNQTSMYLCASSSRGQYNQPQRFGDGTRLSIL.

This clonotype was seen just once. DNA for the CDR3: TGTGCCAGCAGCCTCGGGACTAGCGGGAGTTGGAATGAGCAGTTCTTC. This gives the protein CASSLGTSGSWNEQFF. The gene calls are TRBV6-2 or TRBV6-3 and TRBJ2-1; 14 positions match TRBD2. The CDR3 totals 16 residues. Unmatched junction bases numbered 8, after V lost 6 bases and J lost 7 bases. CDR1 and CDR2 from the germline V gene are MNHEY and SVGEGT.

This clonotype was observed a handful of times. V gene TRBV9 combines with J gene TRBJ2-3, with 11 bases fitting TRBD2. Trimming at V came to 0 bases and at J to 0 bases, leaving 6 bases not matched to a gene. CDR1 is SGDLS, CDR2 YYNGEE, per germline. The CDR3 length is 18 residues. The CDR3: CASSVGLAGGYSTDTQYF. CDR3 in DNA: TGTGCCAGCAGCGTAGGTCTAGCGGGAGGTTATAGCACAGATACGCAGTATTTT.

This clonotype was seen ten or more times. CDR3 nucleotide sequence: TGTGCCAGCAGTTACGGTCAGGGCGGCGGCTACACCTTC. Its translation is CASSYGQGGGYTF. J is TRBJ1-2 and V is TRBV6-5, with D possibly being TRBD1 (5 bases). Germline V gene data show CDR1 as MNHEY and CDR2 as SVGAGI. CDR3 length equals 13 residues. V lost 2 bases and J 8 bases, leaving 12 bases between the germline ends.

The chain employs TRBV6-5 and TRBJ2-5; D may match TRBD1 or TRBD2 (5 bases each). This CDR3 has 14 amino acids. Germline V gene sequence: CDR1 MNHEY, CDR2 SVGAGI. V shed 6 bases and J shed 5 bases, with 16 bases lying between them. CDR3 nucleotide sequence: TGTGCCAGCAGATCTAGGGACCCAATGGAGACCCAGTACTTC. Translated: CASRSRDPMETQYF.

Notes on this clonotype: Since no conserved phenylalanine or tryptophan closes the CDR3, a read error is the likely cause. The chain carries TRBV20-1 and TRBJ1-2, with 8 bases fitting TRBD1. CDR3 length: 13 residues. Germline V gene data show CDR1 as DFQATT and CDR2 as SNEGSKA (reference sequence). With 3 bases clipped from V and 8 bases from J, the junction kept 8 bases outside the gene matches. The CDR3 is CSARWTGHAGYTL. In DNA, the CDR3 is TGCAGTGCTAGGTGGACAGGGCACGCCGGCTACACCTTA.

Details on this clonotype: One end of the junction does not line up with germline, which may come from a read error. The rearrangement joins TRBV7-2 to TRBJ1-5; D is uncertain. The length of the CDR3 is 13 residues. Germline V CDR1 and CDR2: SGHTA, FQGNSA. CDR3 in DNA: TGTGCCAGCAGCGAAAGACGGAATCAACCCCAGCATTTT. Residues: CASSERRNQPQHF. The full variable domain, completed using reference TRBV7-2 and TRBJ1-5, is GAGVSQSPSNKVTEKGKDVELRCDPISGHTALYWYRQSLGQGLEFLIYFQGNSAPDKSGLPSDRFSAERTGGSVSTLTIQRTQQEDSAVYLCASSERRNQPQHFGDGTRLSIL.

Points on this clonotype: A much larger clonotype is one base distant, so this may be a read error. As DNA, the CDR3 is TGTGTCAGCAGCCCCCGTGAGCGCACAGATACGCAGTATTTT. Its translation is CVSSPRERTDTQYF. This sequence joins TRBV11-2 and TRBJ2-3; no clear D gene. The CDR3 runs 14 residues. Germline values: CDR1 SGHAT, CDR2 FQNNGV.

This clonotype was detected only a few times. The V gene is TRBV15, the J gene TRBJ2-7; D not certain. The length of the CDR3 is 14 residues. Trimming removed 1 base from V and 0 bases from J, with 7 bases in between. Per the germline V gene, CDR1 is LNHNV and CDR2 is YYDKDF (reference sequence). CDR3: CATSRVLRSYEQYF. The CDR3 bases are TGTGCCACCAGCAGAGTCCTCCGCTCCTACGAGCAGTACTTC.

A note on this clonotype: A read error may explain this, as a much larger clone is one base away. This chain connects TRBV20-1 to TRBJ1-1; D possibly corresponds to TRBD1 (5 bases). CDR3 size: 12 residues. Germline lookup yields CDR1 DFQATT and CDR2 SNEGSKA (reference sequence). Deletions cut 4 bases from V and 6 bases from J, with 12 bases between. CDR3 sequence (DNA): TGCAGTGCTAACCTTGGACACGCTGAAGCTTTCTTT. Translating gives CSANLGHAEAFF.

The chain has TRBV7-6 and TRBJ1-1, with unresolved D. The CDR3 totals 15 residues. Germline CDR1 is SGHVS and CDR2 is FNYEAQ. The V end was cut by 0 bases, the J end by 1 base, with 9 bases between. CDR3 sequence: CASSLASRPNTEAFF. As DNA, the CDR3 is TGTGCCAGCAGCTTAGCGAGCAGGCCGAACACTGAAGCTTTCTTT.